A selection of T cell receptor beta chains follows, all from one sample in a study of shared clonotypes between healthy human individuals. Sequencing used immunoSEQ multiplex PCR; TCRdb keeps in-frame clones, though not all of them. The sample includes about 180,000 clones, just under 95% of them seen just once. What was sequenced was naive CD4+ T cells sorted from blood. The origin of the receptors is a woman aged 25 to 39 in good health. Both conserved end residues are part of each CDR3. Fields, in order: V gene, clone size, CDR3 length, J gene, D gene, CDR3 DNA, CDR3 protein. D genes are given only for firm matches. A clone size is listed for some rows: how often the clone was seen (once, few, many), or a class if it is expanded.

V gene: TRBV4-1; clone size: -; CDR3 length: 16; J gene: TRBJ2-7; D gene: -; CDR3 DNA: TGCGCCAGCAGCCCGGAGGGTGGGGCCTTCCCCTACGAGCAGTACTTC; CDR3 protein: CASSPEGGAFPYEQYF
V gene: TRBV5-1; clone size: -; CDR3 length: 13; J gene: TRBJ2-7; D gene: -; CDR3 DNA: TGCGCCAGCCATTATGACGGAACCTACGAGCAGTACTTC; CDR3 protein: CASHYDGTYEQYF
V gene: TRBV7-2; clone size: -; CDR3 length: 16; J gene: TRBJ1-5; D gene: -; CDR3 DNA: TGTGCCAGCAGCTTCAGGGCGGGAGGAAGCAATCAGCCCCAGCATTTT; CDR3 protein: CASSFRAGGSNQPQHF
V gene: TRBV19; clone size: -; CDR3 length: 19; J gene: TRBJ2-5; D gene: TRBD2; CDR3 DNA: TGTGCCAGTAGTATGGCAGGGACAGGACTAGCGGGAGGGTCAGAGACCCAGTACTTC; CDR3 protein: CASSMAGTGLAGGSETQYF
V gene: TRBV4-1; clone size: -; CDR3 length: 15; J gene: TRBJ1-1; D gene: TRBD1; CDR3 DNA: TGCGCCAGCAGCCAAGACAGGGGGGCGAACACTGAAGCTTTCTTT; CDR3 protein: CASSQDRGANTEAFF
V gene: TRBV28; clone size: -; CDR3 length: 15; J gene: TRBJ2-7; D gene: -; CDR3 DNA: TGTGCCAGCAGCCCGGCGACAGAGCAAGGGTACGAGCAGTACTTC; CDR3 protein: CASSPATEQGYEQYF
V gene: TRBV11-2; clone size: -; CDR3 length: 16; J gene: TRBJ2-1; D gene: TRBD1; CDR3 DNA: TGTGCCAGCAGCCACAGACAGGGGACGTCCTACAATGAGCAGTTCTTC; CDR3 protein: CASSHRQGTSYNEQFF
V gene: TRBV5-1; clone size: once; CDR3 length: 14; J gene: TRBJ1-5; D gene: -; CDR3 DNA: TGCGCCAGCAGCTTCCGTTTTGGACAGCAGCCCCAGCATTTT; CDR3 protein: CASSFRFGQQPQHF
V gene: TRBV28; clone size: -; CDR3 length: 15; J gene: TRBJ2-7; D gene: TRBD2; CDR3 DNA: TGTGCCAGCTTGACCGGGACTAGCGGGACCTACGAGCAGTACTTC; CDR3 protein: CASLTGTSGTYEQYF
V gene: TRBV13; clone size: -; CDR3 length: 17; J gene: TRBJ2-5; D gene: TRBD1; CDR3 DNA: TGTGCCAGCAGCTTAAAGTTGGCAGGGGGAATTCAAGAGACCCAGTACTTC; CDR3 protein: CASSLKLAGGIQETQYF
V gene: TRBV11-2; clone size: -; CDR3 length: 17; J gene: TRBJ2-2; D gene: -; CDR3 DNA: TGTGCCAGCAGCTTATGGGGCTTCTTCAGGGGCGCCGGGGAGCTGTTTTTT; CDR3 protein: CASSLWGFFRGAGELFF
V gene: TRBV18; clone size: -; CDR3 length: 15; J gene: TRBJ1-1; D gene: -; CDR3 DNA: TGTGCCAGCTCTACCCGGACGGCCTTGGGGACTGAAGCTTTCTTT; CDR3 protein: CASSTRTALGTEAFF
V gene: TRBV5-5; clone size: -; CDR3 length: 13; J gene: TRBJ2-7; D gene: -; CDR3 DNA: TGTGCCAGCGGTGGGTGGGGCTCCTACGAGCAGTACTTC; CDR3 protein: CASGGWGSYEQYF
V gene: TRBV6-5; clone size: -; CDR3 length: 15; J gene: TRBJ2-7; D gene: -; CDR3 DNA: TGTGCCAGCAGTTACTCGACTGCAGGAGCCTACGAGCAGTACTTC; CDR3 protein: CASSYSTAGAYEQYF
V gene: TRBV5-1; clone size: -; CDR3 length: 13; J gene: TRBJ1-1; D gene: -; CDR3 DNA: TGCGCCAGCAGCTGGAGAGGGAACACTGAAGCTTTCTTT; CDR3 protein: CASSWRGNTEAFF
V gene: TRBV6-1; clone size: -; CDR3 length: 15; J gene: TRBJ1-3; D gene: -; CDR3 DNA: TGTGCCAGCAGTGAAGCGATTCGAACTGGAAACACCATATATTTT; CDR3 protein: CASSEAIRTGNTIYF
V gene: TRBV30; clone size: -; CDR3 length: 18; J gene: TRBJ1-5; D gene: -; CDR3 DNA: TGTGCCTGGAGTGCCAGTCAGGGGCTCGTGAATAGCAATCAGCCCCAGCATTTT; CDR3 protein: CAWSASQGLVNSNQPQHF
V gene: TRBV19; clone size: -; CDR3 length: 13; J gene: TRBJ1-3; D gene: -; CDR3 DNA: TGTGCCAGTAGCACCGGCGGCTATAACACCATATATTTT; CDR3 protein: CASSTGGYNTIYF
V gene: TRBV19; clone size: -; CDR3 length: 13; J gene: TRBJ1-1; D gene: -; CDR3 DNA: TGTGCCAGTTTCCTCGAGGAGGGCACTGAAGCTTTCTTT; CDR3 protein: CASFLEEGTEAFF
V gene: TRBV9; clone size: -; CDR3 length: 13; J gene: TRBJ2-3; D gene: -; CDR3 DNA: TGTGCCAGCAGCCAGACAGGAGTTAATACGCAGTATTTT; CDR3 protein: CASSQTGVNTQYF
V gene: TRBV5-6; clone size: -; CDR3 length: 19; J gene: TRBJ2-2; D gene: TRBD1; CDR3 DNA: TGTGCCAGCAGCTTGAAATCGAGGGACAGGGGACAGAACACCGGGGAGCTGTTTTTT; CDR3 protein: CASSLKSRDRGQNTGELFF
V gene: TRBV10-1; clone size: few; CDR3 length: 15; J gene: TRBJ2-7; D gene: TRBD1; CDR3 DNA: TGCGCCAGCAGTGATCCGGGACAGGGGGCCTACGAGCAGTACTTC; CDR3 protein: CASSDPGQGAYEQYF
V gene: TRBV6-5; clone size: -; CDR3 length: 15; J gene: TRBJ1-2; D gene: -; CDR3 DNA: TGTGCCAGCAGTTATGAGGGAGGGTCGACCTATGGCTACACCTTC; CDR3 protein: CASSYEGGSTYGYTF
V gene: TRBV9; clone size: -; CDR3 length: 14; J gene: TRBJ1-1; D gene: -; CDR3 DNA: TGTGCCAGCAGCGTACACTCGGGAGAGACTGAAGCTTTCTTT; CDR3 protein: CASSVHSGETEAFF
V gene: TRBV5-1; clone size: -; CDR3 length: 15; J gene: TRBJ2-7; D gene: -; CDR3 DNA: TGCGCCAGCAGCTTGGACGGACAAGTTATAGACGAGCAGTACTTC; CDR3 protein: CASSLDGQVIDEQYF
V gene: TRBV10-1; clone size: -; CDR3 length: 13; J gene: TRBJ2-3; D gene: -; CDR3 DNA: TGCGCCAGCAGTGAGTCCGGGCGAGATACGCAGTATTTT; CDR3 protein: CASSESGRDTQYF
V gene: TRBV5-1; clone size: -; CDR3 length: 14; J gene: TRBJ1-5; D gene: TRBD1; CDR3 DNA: TGCGCCAGCAGCTCCGGACAGGGGCATCAGCCCCAGCATTTT; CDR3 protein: CASSSGQGHQPQHF
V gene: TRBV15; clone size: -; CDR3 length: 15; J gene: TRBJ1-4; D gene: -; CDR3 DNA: TGTGCCACCAGCAGTTCGAGGTCAGGGAATGAAAAACTGTTTTTT; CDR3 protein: CATSSSRSGNEKLFF
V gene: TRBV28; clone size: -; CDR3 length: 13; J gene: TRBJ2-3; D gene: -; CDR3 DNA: TGTGCCAGCAGTCTACCCGCCGGGGATACGCAGTATTTT; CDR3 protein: CASSLPAGDTQYF
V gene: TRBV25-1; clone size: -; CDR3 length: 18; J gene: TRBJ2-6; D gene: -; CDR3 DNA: TGTGCCAGCAGTGAATCAGGGGCGGGAGAGTCTGGGGCCAACGTCCTGACTTTC; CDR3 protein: CASSESGAGESGANVLTF
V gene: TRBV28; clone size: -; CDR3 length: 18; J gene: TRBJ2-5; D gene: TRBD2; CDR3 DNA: TGTGCCAGCAGTTTGAATCGGCTAGCGGGCATCAGGGGTGAGACCCAGTACTTC; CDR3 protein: CASSLNRLAGIRGETQYF
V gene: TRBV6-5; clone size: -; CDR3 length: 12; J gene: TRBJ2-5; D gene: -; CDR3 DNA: TGTGCCAGCAGGACAGGGAGGGAGACCCAGTACTTC; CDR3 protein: CASRTGRETQYF
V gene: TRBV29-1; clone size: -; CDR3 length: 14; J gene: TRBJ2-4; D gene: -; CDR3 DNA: TGCAGCGTTGCCCACTTCTTGGATGAGAACATTCAGTACTTC; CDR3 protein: CSVAHFLDENIQYF
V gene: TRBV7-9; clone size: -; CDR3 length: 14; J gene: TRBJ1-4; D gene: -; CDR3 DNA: TGTGCCAGCAGCTTACAGGGATCGAGCGAAAAACTGTTTTTT; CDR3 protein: CASSLQGSSEKLFF
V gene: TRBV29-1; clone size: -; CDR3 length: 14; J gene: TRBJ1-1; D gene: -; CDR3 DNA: TGCAGCGTTGGTAGGACGGGGGAGAACACTGAAGCTTTCTTT; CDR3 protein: CSVGRTGENTEAFF
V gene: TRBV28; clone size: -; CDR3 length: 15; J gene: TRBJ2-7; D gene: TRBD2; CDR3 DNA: TGTGCCAGCAGAAACACAGCGGGAGGGAAGTACGAGCAGTACTTC; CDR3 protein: CASRNTAGGKYEQYF
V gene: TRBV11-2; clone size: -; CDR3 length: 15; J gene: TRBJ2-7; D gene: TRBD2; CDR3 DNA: TGTGCCAGCAGCTTAGGACTAGCGACCAACTACGAGCAGTACTTC; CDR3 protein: CASSLGLATNYEQYF
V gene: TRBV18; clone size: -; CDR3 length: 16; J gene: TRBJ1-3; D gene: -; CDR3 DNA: TGTGCCAGCTCACCCGGGACATCCAACTCTGGAAACACCATATATTTT; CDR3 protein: CASSPGTSNSGNTIYF
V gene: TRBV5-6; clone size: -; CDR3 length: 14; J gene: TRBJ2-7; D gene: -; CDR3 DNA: TGTGCCAGCAGCTTGGCTCAGGGAATGGGGGAGCAGTACTTC; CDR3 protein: CASSLAQGMGEQYF
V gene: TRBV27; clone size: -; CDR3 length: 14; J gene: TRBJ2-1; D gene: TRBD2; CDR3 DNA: TGTGCCAGCACATCCCCAGCGGGAGGGAATGAGCAGTTCTTC; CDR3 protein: CASTSPAGGNEQFF